The rows below give T cell receptor beta chains drawn from one sample of a study of T cells after yellow fever vaccination. One entry per CDR3 protein, called by TCRdb with MiXCR from the 5' RACE reads. The sample comprises a few hundred thousand distinct CDR3 sequences, about an eighth of which are singletons, and 2.5% to 4% rests with the top ten. The starting material was CD4+ T cells sorted from PBMCs, obtained 15 days after the yellow fever booster vaccination. The receptors were sampled from a man aged 18 to 30 who received the YFV17D yellow fever vaccine. Both conserved end residues are part of each CDR3. Each record gives: D gene, J gene, clone size, V gene, CDR3 protein, CDR3 DNA. D genes are given only for firm matches. Clone size is given for some rows only: seen once, a few or many times, or a class if the clone is expanded.

d_call: TRBD2
j_call: TRBJ2-3
clone_size: .
v_call: TRBV9
cdr3_aa: CASSGTGTRKSTDTQYF
cdr3_nt: TGTGCCAGCAGCGGTACGGGGACTAGAAAGAGCACAGATACGCAGTATTTT

d_call: TRBD1
j_call: TRBJ2-1
clone_size: many
v_call: TRBV29-1
cdr3_aa: CSVGGQGNEQFF
cdr3_nt: TGCAGCGTGGGGGGACAGGGGAATGAGCAGTTCTTC

d_call: .
j_call: TRBJ2-3
clone_size: few
v_call: TRBV5-1
cdr3_aa: CASSGWVGFSKESTDTQYF
cdr3_nt: TGCGCCAGCAGCGGATGGGTCGGATTCTCCAAAGAATCCACAGATACGCAGTATTTT

d_call: TRBD1
j_call: TRBJ2-5
clone_size: few
v_call: TRBV4-1
cdr3_aa: CASSPGTGLGTQYF
cdr3_nt: TGCGCCAGCAGCCCTGGGACAGGCCTCGGGACCCAGTACTTC

d_call: .
j_call: TRBJ2-1
clone_size: few
v_call: TRBV9
cdr3_aa: CASSVGGPSYNEQFF
cdr3_nt: TGTGCCAGCAGCGTAGGGGGGCCTTCCTACAATGAGCAGTTCTTC

d_call: TRBD2
j_call: TRBJ2-1
clone_size: few
v_call: TRBV20-1
cdr3_aa: CSASSSGGNNEQFF
cdr3_nt: TGCAGTGCTAGCTCTAGCGGGGGAAACAATGAGCAGTTCTTC

d_call: TRBD2
j_call: TRBJ2-4
clone_size: .
v_call: TRBV15
cdr3_aa: CATSRATSGGGNIQYF
cdr3_nt: TGTGCCACCAGCAGAGCGACTAGCGGGGGCGGAAACATTCAGTACTTC

d_call: .
j_call: TRBJ2-4
clone_size: few
v_call: TRBV11-2
cdr3_aa: CASSPNLAKNIQYF
cdr3_nt: TGTGCCAGCAGCCCAAACTTAGCCAAAAACATTCAGTACTTC

d_call: .
j_call: TRBJ1-2
clone_size: few
v_call: TRBV3-1
cdr3_aa: CASSPGRGASGYTF
cdr3_nt: TGTGCCAGCAGCCCAGGTAGGGGCGCGAGTGGCTACACCTTC

d_call: TRBD1
j_call: TRBJ2-6
clone_size: many
v_call: TRBV5-1
cdr3_aa: CASSYKQGASSGANVLTF
cdr3_nt: TGCGCCAGCAGCTATAAACAGGGGGCGAGTAGTGGGGCCAACGTCCTGACTTTC

d_call: TRBD1
j_call: TRBJ1-5
clone_size: few
v_call: TRBV12-3/TRBV12-4
cdr3_aa: CASSRDRNYNQPQHF
cdr3_nt: TGTGCCAGCAGCAGGGACAGGAATTACAATCAGCCCCAGCATTTT

d_call: .
j_call: TRBJ2-3
clone_size: many
v_call: TRBV20-1
cdr3_aa: CSARARGGFRTDTQYF
cdr3_nt: TGCAGTGCTAGAGCGAGGGGGGGCTTTCGCACAGATACGCAGTATTTT

d_call: TRBD1
j_call: TRBJ2-3
clone_size: .
v_call: TRBV4-1
cdr3_aa: CASSQPTGGSTDTQYF
cdr3_nt: TGCGCCAGCAGCCAACCCACAGGGGGCAGCACAGATACGCAGTATTTT

d_call: TRBD2
j_call: TRBJ2-5
clone_size: .
v_call: TRBV28
cdr3_aa: CASRGGGRETQYF
cdr3_nt: TGTGCCAGCAGGGGGGGAGGGCGAGAGACCCAGTACTTC

d_call: .
j_call: TRBJ1-5
clone_size: few
v_call: TRBV12-3/TRBV12-4
cdr3_aa: CASSLARPQPQHF
cdr3_nt: TGTGCCAGCAGTTTAGCTAGGCCTCAGCCCCAGCATTTT

d_call: TRBD2
j_call: TRBJ2-3
clone_size: .
v_call: TRBV5-1
cdr3_aa: CASTFGGGTDTQYF
cdr3_nt: TGCGCCAGCACCTTCGGCGGGGGGACAGATACGCAGTATTTT

d_call: .
j_call: TRBJ2-3
clone_size: few
v_call: TRBV7-3
cdr3_aa: CASGPGLDISTDTQYF
cdr3_nt: TGTGCCAGCGGCCCGGGGCTCGACATTAGCACAGATACGCAGTATTTT

d_call: .
j_call: TRBJ2-7
clone_size: .
v_call: TRBV6-5
cdr3_aa: CASSSTGGHGEQYF
cdr3_nt: TGTGCCAGCAGTTCAACCGGGGGGCACGGGGAGCAGTACTTC

d_call: TRBD1
j_call: TRBJ1-2
clone_size: few
v_call: TRBV4-2
cdr3_aa: CASSPGQVNDYGYTF
cdr3_nt: TGTGCCAGCAGCCCTGGACAGGTCAACGACTATGGCTACACCTTC

d_call: .
j_call: TRBJ1-2
clone_size: .
v_call: TRBV6-1
cdr3_aa: CASEKGPGYGYTF
cdr3_nt: TGTGCCAGCGAGAAGGGGCCAGGCTATGGCTACACCTTC

d_call: .
j_call: TRBJ1-2
clone_size: .
v_call: TRBV7-9
cdr3_aa: CASSPDIYGYTF
cdr3_nt: TGTGCCAGCAGCCCAGACATCTATGGCTACACCTTC

d_call: TRBD2
j_call: TRBJ2-5
clone_size: few
v_call: TRBV4-2
cdr3_aa: CASSQGTSGGAGETQYF
cdr3_nt: TGTGCCAGCAGCCAAGGAACTAGCGGGGGGGCGGGAGAGACCCAGTACTTC

d_call: .
j_call: TRBJ1-6
clone_size: .
v_call: TRBV27
cdr3_aa: CASSLTLPGRSSPLHF
cdr3_nt: TGTGCCAGCAGTCTCACGCTACCAGGGCGCTCTTCACCCCTCCACTTT

d_call: .
j_call: TRBJ1-2
clone_size: .
v_call: TRBV24-1
cdr3_aa: CATSSGDYGYTF
cdr3_nt: TGTGCCACCAGCAGTGGGGACTATGGCTACACCTTC

d_call: .
j_call: TRBJ1-6
clone_size: few
v_call: TRBV18
cdr3_aa: CASSNGGDSPLHF
cdr3_nt: TGTGCCAGCTCAAACGGGGGAGATTCACCCCTCCACTTT

d_call: .
j_call: TRBJ2-1
clone_size: few
v_call: TRBV5-4
cdr3_aa: CASSPDTYNEQFF
cdr3_nt: TGTGCCAGCAGCCCGGACACCTACAATGAGCAGTTCTTC

d_call: .
j_call: TRBJ2-6
clone_size: .
v_call: TRBV20-1
cdr3_aa: CSARGGSGSGANVLTF
cdr3_nt: TGCAGTGCTAGAGGGGGCTCCGGCTCTGGGGCCAACGTCCTGACTTTC

d_call: .
j_call: TRBJ2-2
clone_size: .
v_call: TRBV12-3/TRBV12-4
cdr3_aa: CASTETVAGELFF
cdr3_nt: TGTGCCAGCACCGAGACTGTAGCCGGGGAGCTGTTTTTT

d_call: .
j_call: TRBJ1-5
clone_size: few
v_call: TRBV5-1
cdr3_aa: CASSFGESNQPQHF
cdr3_nt: TGCGCCAGCAGCTTCGGGGAAAGCAATCAGCCCCAGCATTTT

d_call: TRBD2
j_call: TRBJ2-3
clone_size: .
v_call: TRBV5-4
cdr3_aa: CASSPPGGGTDTQYF
cdr3_nt: TGTGCCAGCAGCCCACCGGGGGGGGGCACAGATACGCAGTATTTT

d_call: TRBD1
j_call: TRBJ2-5
clone_size: many
v_call: TRBV5-1
cdr3_aa: CASNRDRLETQYF
cdr3_nt: TGCGCCAGCAACCGGGACAGGTTGGAGACCCAGTACTTC

d_call: .
j_call: TRBJ1-2
clone_size: few
v_call: TRBV4-3
cdr3_aa: CASSQGPRTNYGYTF
cdr3_nt: TGCGCCAGCAGCCAAGGCCCGAGAACTAACTATGGCTACACCTTC

d_call: .
j_call: TRBJ2-5
clone_size: few
v_call: TRBV4-2
cdr3_aa: CASSQDGSMKTQYF
cdr3_nt: TGTGCCAGCAGCCAAGACGGTAGCATGAAGACCCAGTACTTC

d_call: .
j_call: TRBJ2-3
clone_size: .
v_call: TRBV5-1
cdr3_aa: CASSTGTRPDTDTQYF
cdr3_nt: TGCGCCAGCAGCACTGGGACTCGCCCTGACACAGATACGCAGTATTTT

d_call: .
j_call: TRBJ1-2
clone_size: few
v_call: TRBV7-9
cdr3_aa: CAGSLTDNYGYTF
cdr3_nt: TGTGCCGGCAGCCTTACGGATAACTATGGCTACACCTTC

d_call: TRBD2
j_call: TRBJ2-5
clone_size: few
v_call: TRBV7-3
cdr3_aa: CASLGGSVQETQYF
cdr3_nt: TGTGCCAGCCTCGGGGGGAGCGTACAAGAGACCCAGTACTTC

d_call: .
j_call: TRBJ2-7
clone_size: few
v_call: TRBV5-6
cdr3_aa: CASSLAKGLADSSYEQYF
cdr3_nt: TGTGCCAGCAGCTTGGCCAAAGGTCTAGCCGATAGCTCCTACGAGCAGTACTTC

d_call: .
j_call: TRBJ1-5
clone_size: .
v_call: TRBV20-1
cdr3_aa: CSATAFRFSNQPQHF
cdr3_nt: TGCAGTGCTACAGCGTTCCGTTTTAGCAATCAGCCCCAGCATTTT

d_call: .
j_call: TRBJ2-3
clone_size: few
v_call: TRBV12-3/TRBV12-4
cdr3_aa: CASSVDSPSGTQYF
cdr3_nt: TGTGCCAGCAGCGTTGACAGCCCAAGCGGTACGCAGTATTTT

d_call: .
j_call: TRBJ2-7
clone_size: few
v_call: TRBV7-2
cdr3_aa: CASSFDPGPQEQYF
cdr3_nt: TGTGCCAGCAGCTTCGACCCCGGGCCCCAGGAGCAGTACTTC

d_call: .
j_call: TRBJ1-2
clone_size: .
v_call: TRBV6-2/TRBV6-3
cdr3_aa: CASSYTGDGYTF
cdr3_nt: TGTGCCAGCAGTTATACGGGGGACGGCTACACCTTC

d_call: .
j_call: TRBJ2-1
clone_size: .
v_call: TRBV7-2
cdr3_aa: CASSSPTRVGGRYNEQFF
cdr3_nt: TGTGCCAGCAGCTCACCGACCCGGGTCGGGGGACGATACAATGAGCAGTTCTTC